This T cell receptor beta chain is from a study of blood T cell repertoires in COVID-19. Study-wide background: Collection of acute and convalescent COVID-19 samples took place in the United States, Italy and Spain. In each case, the material was cDNA or gDNA derived from T cells, B-cell-depleted T cells, or PBMCs.

In the study's own analysis: Nucleated cell number was recorded as an estimate derived from reference gene primer amplification. Using immunoSEQ multiplex PCR, the repertoire was profiled, and TCRdb retains in-frame clones only, with some absent. Clonal size and the V and J genes are those of that table, whereas D and trimming came from the DNA. The table has about 180,000 clones, 80% to 90% seen once. Germline-derived CDR1 and CDR2 are SGDLS and YYNGEE. The CDR3 is made up of 16 amino acids. Trimming cost V 4 bases and J 1 base, with 14 bases left between them. This clonotype originated in a man between 18 and 29 years old who had recovered from COVID-19. The sequenced material came from peripheral blood. J is TRBJ2-2 and V is TRBV9; possibly TRBD1 for D (7 bases). The CDR3 DNA follows: TGTGCCAGCAGCCTAAACAGGGGACTGAACACCGGGGAGCTGTTTTTT. Protein product: CASSLNRGLNTGELFF.